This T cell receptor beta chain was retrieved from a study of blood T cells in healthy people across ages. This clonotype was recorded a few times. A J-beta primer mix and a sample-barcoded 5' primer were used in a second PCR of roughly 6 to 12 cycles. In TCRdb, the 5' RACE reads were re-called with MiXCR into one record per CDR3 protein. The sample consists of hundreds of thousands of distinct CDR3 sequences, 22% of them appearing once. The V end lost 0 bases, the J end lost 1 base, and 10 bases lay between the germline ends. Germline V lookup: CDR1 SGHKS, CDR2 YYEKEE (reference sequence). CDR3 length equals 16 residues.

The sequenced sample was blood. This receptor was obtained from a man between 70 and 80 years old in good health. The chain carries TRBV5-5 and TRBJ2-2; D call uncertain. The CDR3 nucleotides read TGTGCCAGCAGCTTGGAATGGTCTTGGAACACCGGGGAGCTGTTTTTT. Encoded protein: CASSLEWSWNTGELFF.